The next 15 T cell receptor beta chains were all read from a single sample in a study of T-cell memory formation after mild COVID-19. TCRdb re-analysed the 5' RACE reads in MiXCR, keeping a single row per CDR3 protein. The profile shows around 370,000 distinct CDR3 sequences, 21% of them singletons. The sequencing sample was made of PBMCs or a T cell subset sorted from them (not recorded which). The source of these receptors is an adult woman who had mild COVID-19 (a few samples of this study predate the infection). Cell type and time point are not known.

This clonotype has more than one count but fewer than ten. The rearrangement uses TRBV21-1 and TRBJ2-1; the table gives TRBD1 as D, unverified against the DNA. TRBV21-1 is labeled a pseudogene. The CDR3 is 15 residues long. This chain's CDR3 is CASRIPGHNYNEQFF. The CDR3 DNA reads as TGTGCCAGCAGAATCCCGGGACACAACTACAATGAGCAGTTCTTC.

The rearrangement uses TRBV6-5 and TRBJ2-1; D unclear. The CDR3 contains 15 residues. V lost 5 bases and J lost 8, with 19 bases in between. The V gene's germline CDR1 is MNHEY and CDR2 SVGAGI. The CDR3: CASSGNNSPPDEQFF. The CDR3 nucleotides read TGTGCCAGCAGTGGCAACAATTCTCCCCCCGATGAGCAGTTCTTC.

This clonotype occurred a few times. J is TRBJ2-3 and V is TRBV20-1, with no clear D. The CDR3 loop spans 13 amino acids. Germline CDR1 reads DFQATT; CDR2 reads SNEGSKA (reference sequence). Trimming cost V 0 bases and J 4 bases, with 8 bases left between them. Here the CDR3 DNA reads TGCAGTGCTAGAGAGGTCACCTCAGATACGCAGTATTTT. Translation: CSAREVTSDTQYF.

This clonotype was counted only a few times. The chain has TRBV12-3 or TRBV12-4 and TRBJ1-5; 10 bases agree with TRBD1. There are 19 residues in the CDR3. V lost 1 base and J lost 3; bases outside the gene matches: 12. CDR3 nucleotide sequence: TGTGCCAGCAGTTTAGGTCTGTGGGCCGGGACAGGGGACAATCAGCCCCAGCATTTT. Translating it yields CASSLGLWAGTGDNQPQHF.

This clonotype was observed a few times. The chain carries TRBV12-3 or TRBV12-4 and TRBJ1-2, with a tentative D call TRBD1 (5 bases). The germline V and J ends were trimmed by 3 bases and 8 bases, with 16 bases remaining between them. The CDR3 is 14 residues long. This CDR3 reads CASSFDQGTSGYTF. DNA for the CDR3: TGTGCCAGCAGTTTTGATCAGGGTACGAGCGGCTACACCTTC.

The chain couples TRBV13 to TRBJ2-3; D is uncertain. In germline, CDR1 is PRHDT, CDR2 FYEKMQ (reference sequence). This CDR3 is built from 13 residues. The V gene lost 8 bases and the J gene lost 1 base, with 10 bases spanning the gap. The chain's CDR3 is CASCRHRTDTQYF. The DNA of the CDR3 is TGTGCCAGCTGCAGGCATCGCACAGATACGCAGTATTTT.

The chain uses TRBV3-1 and TRBJ2-3; the match to TRBD2 covers 12 bases. This CDR3 has 15 residues. J lost 6 bases, V lost 4 bases, and 5 bases had no gene match. Looked up from germline, CDR1 is LGHDT and CDR2 is YNNKEL (reference sequence). The chain's CDR3 is CASSRLAGAGDTQYF. The CDR3 DNA reads TGTGCCAGCAGCCGACTAGCGGGGGCGGGGGATACGCAGTATTTT.

This clonotype was observed many times. The chain recombines TRBV7-9 with TRBJ2-7, with 12 bases lining up with TRBD2. In germline, CDR1 is SEHNR, CDR2 FQNEAQ (reference sequence). CDR3 length: 16 amino acids. J lost 3 bases, V lost 5 bases, and 8 bases had no gene match. The CDR3 reads CASSTSSGGAFYEQYF. DNA for the CDR3: TGTGCCAGCAGCACCTCTAGCGGGGGGGCCTTCTACGAGCAGTACTTC.

DNA for the CDR3: TGTGCCAGCAGCTCCTGGACATTACAAGAGACCCAGTACTTC. This codes for CASSSWTLQETQYF. This sequence joins TRBV11-2 and TRBJ2-5, with D possibly TRBD1 on 5 matching bases. The germline CDR1 and CDR2 sequences are SGHAT and FQNNGV. This CDR3 is 14 amino acids long. V gave up 4 bases and J gave up 2 bases, with 11 bases separating them.

The chain has TRBV7-3 and TRBJ2-1; D perhaps matches TRBD1 (5 bases). This CDR3 is built from 15 residues. Germline V gene data show CDR1 as SGHTA and CDR2 as FQGTGA. Deletions cut 2 bases from V and 6 bases from J, with 14 bases between. The CDR3 loop reads CASSLLGPAGNEQFF. The CDR3 DNA follows: TGTGCCAGCAGCTTACTGGGGCCAGCTGGCAATGAGCAGTTCTTC.

There are a few counts of this clonotype. This chain uses TRBV6-5 with TRBJ1-6; tentatively, D is TRBD1 (6 bases). CDR3 length: 15 residues. Germline V gives CDR1 MNHEY, CDR2 SVGAGI. V was clipped by 3 bases and J by 8 bases, with 14 bases between them. The CDR3 loop reads CASSYTGQPDSPLHF. DNA for the CDR3: TGTGCCAGCAGTTATACCGGACAGCCGGATTCACCCCTCCACTTT.

The V call is TRBV7-3, the J call TRBJ2-3; D gene unclear. Trimming left V 1 base short and J 3 bases short, with 5 bases between. CDR3 size: 13 residues. Germline V lookup: CDR1 SGHTA, CDR2 FQGTGA. The CDR3 DNA reads as TGTGCCAGCAGCTTAAATCCGACAGATACGCAGTATTTT. Its translation: CASSLNPTDTQYF.

The J gene is TRBJ1-1, the V gene TRBV20-1; TRBD1 is a possible D gene (6 bases). The CDR3 has 15 residues. Germline CDR1 and CDR2: DFQATT and SNEGSKA (reference sequence). V gave up 4 bases and J gave up 6 bases, with 21 bases separating them. The CDR3 DNA is TGCAGTGCTACCAAAGTAACAGGGCTTGGCGCTGAAGCTTTCTTT. As protein: CSATKVTGLGAEAFF.

This clonotype was counted only a few times. Because the CDR3's place on the DNA is in doubt, the DNA is left out and the CDR3 is given as listed by TCRdb. The chain joins TRBV29-1 to TRBJ2-7. Germline assignment: CDR1 SQVTM and CDR2 ANQGSEA. 15 amino acids form the CDR3, both terminal residues included. CDR3 sequence reads: CSVEDPDEQYFGQYF.

This clonotype was seen a few times. The chain has TRBV19 and TRBJ1-4; TRBD1 aligns across 10 bases. The CDR3 runs 15 residues. The germline gives CDR1 LNHDA, CDR2 SQIVND (reference sequence). V trimming: 9 bases; J trimming: 5 bases; junction bases outside the gene matches: 9. Here the CDR3 reads CASEQPGQGNEKLFF. DNA of the CDR3: TGTGCCAGCGAACAACCGGGACAGGGGAATGAAAAACTGTTTTTT.